A selection of T cell receptor beta chains follows, all from one sample in a study of blood T cell repertoires in COVID-19. The method was immunoSEQ multiplex PCR; TCRdb's version includes in-frame clones alone and lacks a portion of them. The repertoire holds about 400,000 clones, around nine tenths seen once, with 1.5% to 2% in the top ten. Sequencing was done on a sample of PBMCs or T cells enriched from blood (not recorded which). The source of these receptors is a woman aged 30 to 39 who had recovered from COVID-19. CDR3s include the opening cysteine and the closing phenylalanine or tryptophan. Each record gives: clone size, V gene, D gene, J gene, CDR3 protein, CDR3 DNA. A D gene is named only where the DNA matches it firmly. Expanded clones get a size class; other rows say once, few or many, or leave the size out.

size: -; V: TRBV5-1; D: TRBD1; J: TRBJ1-1; CDR3: CASSLGTGITEAFF; DNA: TGCGCCAGCAGCTTGGGGACAGGGATCACTGAAGCTTTCTTT
size: -; V: TRBV27; D: TRBD1; J: TRBJ1-1; CDR3: CASSRQGLQTEAFF; DNA: TGTGCCAGCAGCCGACAGGGATTGCAGACTGAAGCTTTCTTT
size: -; V: TRBV9; D: TRBD1; J: TRBJ2-7; CDR3: CASSALSQGAPTYEQYF; DNA: TGTGCCAGCAGCGCCCTATCTCAGGGGGCCCCCACCTACGAGCAGTACTTC
size: -; V: TRBV5-1; D: TRBD2; J: TRBJ2-1; CDR3: CASSLVSGIPLNEQFF; DNA: TGCGCCAGCAGCCTTGTTAGCGGGATTCCCCTCAATGAGCAGTTCTTC
size: -; V: TRBV10-3; D: TRBD1; J: TRBJ1-2; CDR3: CAISQGAQGYGYTF; DNA: TGTGCCATCAGCCAGGGGGCGCAGGGCTATGGCTACACCTTC
size: -; V: TRBV12-3/TRBV12-4; D: -; J: TRBJ1-1; CDR3: CASSFSGRTEAFF; DNA: TGTGCCAGCAGCTTTAGCGGGCGCACTGAAGCTTTCTTT
size: once; V: TRBV25-1; D: TRBD2; J: TRBJ2-1; CDR3: CASSDLGRVRQFF; DNA: TGTGCCAGCAGTGATCTAGGGAGGGTTCGGCAGTTCTTC
size: -; V: TRBV12-3/TRBV12-4; D: TRBD1; J: TRBJ2-7; CDR3: CASSWGQPYEQYF; DNA: TGTGCCAGCAGTTGGGGACAGCCCTACGAGCAGTACTTC
size: once; V: TRBV7-8; D: TRBD1; J: TRBJ2-6; CDR3: CASSARDRGLSGANVLTF; DNA: TGTGCCAGCAGCGCCCGGGACAGGGGGCTCTCTGGGGCCAACGTCCTGACTTTC
size: -; V: TRBV24-1; D: -; J: TRBJ2-7; CDR3: CATSNEPRSYEQYF; DNA: TGTGCCACCAGTAATGAGCCACGCTCCTACGAGCAGTACTTC
size: -; V: TRBV15; D: TRBD1; J: TRBJ1-2; CDR3: CATSRVGQGARGYTF; DNA: TGTGCCACCAGCAGAGTGGGACAGGGGGCTCGCGGCTACACCTTC
size: -; V: TRBV7-3; D: -; J: TRBJ2-3; CDR3: CASSAQISDTQYF; DNA: TGTGCCAGCAGCGCTCAGATTTCAGATACGCAGTATTTT
size: -; V: TRBV19; D: -; J: TRBJ1-2; CDR3: CASRDYGGWGYTF; DNA: TGTGCCAGTAGGGACTACGGAGGATGGGGCTACACCTTC
size: -; V: TRBV2; D: -; J: TRBJ1-1; CDR3: CASNRSPGTEAFF; DNA: TGTGCCAGCAATCGGTCACCCGGGACTGAAGCTTTCTTT
size: -; V: TRBV6-1; D: -; J: TRBJ2-7; CDR3: CASSEDRAREQYF; DNA: TGTGCCAGCAGTGAAGACAGGGCTAGGGAGCAGTACTTC
size: -; V: TRBV7-2; D: -; J: TRBJ1-5; CDR3: CASSPSLRGQPQHF; DNA: TGTGCCAGCAGCCCCTCTCTCCGGGGGCAGCCCCAGCATTTT
size: -; V: TRBV25-1; D: TRBD2; J: TRBJ2-7; CDR3: CASSDTASGKKEQYF; DNA: TGTGCCAGCAGTGATACGGCTAGCGGGAAGAAAGAGCAGTACTTC
size: -; V: TRBV11-2; D: TRBD1; J: TRBJ1-2; CDR3: CASSTHNRIQGNTF; DNA: TGTGCCAGCAGCACCCACAACCGGATACAGGGGAACACCTTC
size: -; V: TRBV5-1; D: TRBD1; J: TRBJ1-4; CDR3: CASSQGTGGKLFF; DNA: TGCGCCAGCAGCCAGGGGACAGGCGGAAAACTGTTTTTT
size: -; V: TRBV5-1; D: -; J: TRBJ1-6; CDR3: CASSLDHGLFNSPLHF; DNA: TGCGCCAGCAGCTTGGACCACGGACTCTTTAATTCACCCCTCCACTTT
size: -; V: TRBV18; D: -; J: TRBJ1-1; CDR3: CASSPNRVNTEAFF; DNA: TGTGCCAGCTCACCAAATCGGGTGAACACTGAAGCTTTCTTT
size: -; V: TRBV18; D: -; J: TRBJ1-2; CDR3: CASSADGGPNYGYTF; DNA: TGTGCCAGCTCGGCCGACGGGGGGCCTAACTATGGCTACACCTTC
size: -; V: TRBV6-5; D: TRBD1; J: TRBJ1-4; CDR3: CASGQGNEKLFF; DNA: TGTGCCAGTGGACAGGGTAATGAAAAACTGTTTTTT
size: -; V: TRBV5-4; D: -; J: TRBJ1-2; CDR3: CASSPPPGDGYTF; DNA: TGTGCCAGCAGCCCTCCCCCGGGGGATGGCTACACCTTC
size: -; V: TRBV7-8; D: TRBD1; J: TRBJ1-6; CDR3: CASSVRGRQTYNSPLHF; DNA: TGTGCCAGCAGCGTAAGGGGGCGGCAGACCTATAATTCACCCCTCCACTTT
size: once; V: TRBV27; D: TRBD2; J: TRBJ2-5; CDR3: CASSPTYAGGRMETQYF; DNA: TGTGCCAGCAGTCCCACATACGCGGGGGGTCGAATGGAGACCCAGTACTTC
size: once; V: TRBV6-5; D: -; J: TRBJ1-4; CDR3: CASSSGRYEKLFF; DNA: TGTGCCAGCAGTTCAGGGAGGTATGAAAAACTGTTTTTT
size: -; V: TRBV15; D: TRBD1; J: TRBJ1-1; CDR3: CATSELYSGGRLLNTEAFF; DNA: TGTGCCACCAGCGAACTATACTCAGGGGGACGCCTATTGAACACTGAAGCTTTCTTT
size: -; V: TRBV6-5; D: -; J: TRBJ1-2; CDR3: CASSYSRQPNYYGYTF; DNA: TGTGCCAGCAGTTACTCGAGACAGCCAAACTACTATGGCTACACCTTC
size: -; V: TRBV27; D: -; J: TRBJ2-2; CDR3: CASSLRRGTGELFF; DNA: TGTGCCAGCAGTTTAAGGCGAGGCACCGGGGAGCTGTTTTTT
size: -; V: TRBV6-6; D: -; J: TRBJ1-1; CDR3: CASNTMPGVEAFF; DNA: TGTGCCAGCAACACGATGCCGGGGGTTGAAGCTTTCTTT
size: -; V: TRBV14; D: -; J: TRBJ2-3; CDR3: CASSQARGSTDTQYF; DNA: TGTGCCAGCAGCCAAGCCCGCGGGAGCACAGATACGCAGTATTTT
size: -; V: TRBV5-1; D: -; J: TRBJ1-2; CDR3: CASSTNGGYTF; DNA: TGCGCCAGCAGTACGAATGGCGGCTACACCTTC
size: -; V: TRBV9; D: -; J: TRBJ2-3; CDR3: CASSVGTGTDTQYF; DNA: TGTGCCAGCAGCGTAGGAACGGGCACAGATACGCAGTATTTT
size: once; V: TRBV29-1; D: -; J: TRBJ1-3; CDR3: CSVEIQGNTIYF; DNA: TGCAGCGTTGAAATCCAAGGAAACACCATATATTTT
size: many; V: TRBV9; D: TRBD1; J: TRBJ2-7; CDR3: CASSGSPDRGNDYEQYF; DNA: TGTGCCAGCAGCGGATCTCCCGACAGGGGAAATGACTACGAGCAGTACTTC
size: -; V: TRBV9; D: -; J: TRBJ2-7; CDR3: CASSVAGGGHEQYF; DNA: TGTGCCAGCAGCGTAGCTGGGGGGGGCCACGAGCAGTACTTC
size: -; V: TRBV6-4; D: TRBD1; J: TRBJ1-5; CDR3: CASSEGTEGNQPQHF; DNA: TGTGCCAGCAGTGAGGGGACAGAAGGCAATCAGCCCCAGCATTTT
size: -; V: TRBV6-5; D: -; J: TRBJ1-1; CDR3: CASSYSVGDTEAFF; DNA: TGTGCCAGCAGTTACTCCGTGGGAGACACTGAAGCTTTCTTT
size: -; V: TRBV3-1/TRBV3-2; D: -; J: TRBJ1-1; CDR3: CASSLGGPLNTEAFF; DNA: TGTGCCAGCAGCCTCGGGGGACCTCTGAACACTGAAGCTTTCTTT
size: -; V: TRBV27; D: -; J: TRBJ2-1; CDR3: CASHPPEAGINEQFF; DNA: TGTGCCAGTCACCCCCCCGAGGCGGGCATAAATGAGCAGTTCTTC
size: -; V: TRBV18; D: TRBD2; J: TRBJ2-5; CDR3: CASSPLAGKETQYF; DNA: TGTGCCAGCTCACCACTAGCGGGTAAAGAGACCCAGTACTTC